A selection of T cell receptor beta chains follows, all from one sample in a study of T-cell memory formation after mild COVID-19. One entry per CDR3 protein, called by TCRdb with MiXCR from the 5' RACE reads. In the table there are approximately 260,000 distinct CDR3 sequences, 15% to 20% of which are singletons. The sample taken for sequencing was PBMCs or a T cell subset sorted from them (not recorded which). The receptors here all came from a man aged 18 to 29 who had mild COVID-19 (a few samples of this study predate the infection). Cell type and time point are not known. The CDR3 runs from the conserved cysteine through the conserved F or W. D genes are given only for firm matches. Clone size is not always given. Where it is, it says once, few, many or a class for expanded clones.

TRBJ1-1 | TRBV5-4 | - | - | CASKISVGGTEAFF | TGTGCCAGCAAAATCTCCGTTGGAGGCACTGAAGCTTTCTTT
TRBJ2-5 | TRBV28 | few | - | CASSFTIPTQYF | TGTGCCAGCAGTTTTACCATACCGACCCAGTACTTC
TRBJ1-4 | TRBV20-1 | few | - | CSALLSWGDEKLFF | TGCAGTGCTCTACTATCATGGGGAGACGAAAAACTGTTTTTT
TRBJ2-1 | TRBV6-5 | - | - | CASSYDRLRSYNEQFF | TGTGCCAGCAGTTACGATAGGCTTCGCTCCTACAATGAGCAGTTCTTC
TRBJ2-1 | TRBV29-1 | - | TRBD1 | CSATGGSYNEQFF | TGCAGCGCCACAGGGGGCTCCTACAATGAGCAGTTCTTC
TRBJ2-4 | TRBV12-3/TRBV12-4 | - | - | CASTGAWGNIQYF | TGTGCCAGCACAGGGGCCTGGGGAAACATTCAGTACTTC
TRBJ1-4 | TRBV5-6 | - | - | CASRAGTVNEKLFF | TGTGCCAGCAGAGCCGGGACGGTTAATGAAAAACTGTTTTTT
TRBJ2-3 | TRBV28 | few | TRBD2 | CATRDHRILAITDTQYF | TGTGCCACACGGGACCATAGGATACTAGCGATCACAGATACGCAGTATTTT
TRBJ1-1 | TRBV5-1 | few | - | CASSLEGLSTEAFF | TGCGCCAGCAGCTTGGAGGGTCTGAGCACTGAAGCTTTCTTT
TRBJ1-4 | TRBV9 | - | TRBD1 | CASSVTRIKDRGRNEKLFF | TGTGCCAGCAGCGTGACACGAATTAAGGACAGGGGGAGGAATGAAAAACTGTTTTTT
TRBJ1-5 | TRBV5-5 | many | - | CASSSDFWIQHF | TGTGCCAGCAGCTCGGACTTTTGGATCCAGCATTTT
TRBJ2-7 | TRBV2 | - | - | CASSEAPRLDFPYEQYF | TGTGCCAGCAGTGAAGCCCCTCGACTAGATTTCCCCTACGAGCAGTACTTC
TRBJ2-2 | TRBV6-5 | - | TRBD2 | CASRRAGPGELFF | TGTGCCAGCAGACGAGCGGGGCCCGGGGAGCTGTTTTTT
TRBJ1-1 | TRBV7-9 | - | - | CASSPPRGRTEAFF | TGTGCCAGCAGCCCCCCCCGGGGGAGGACTGAAGCTTTCTTT
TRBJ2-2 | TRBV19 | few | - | CASSILSGTLTGELFF | TGTGCCAGTAGTATCCTATCCGGGACGCTGACCGGGGAGCTGTTTTTT
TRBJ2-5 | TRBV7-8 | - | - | CASSSGRLWRETQYF | TGTGCCAGCAGCTCAGGACGGTTATGGAGGGAGACCCAGTACTTC
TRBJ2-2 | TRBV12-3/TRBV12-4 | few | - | CASSPGLSWELFF | TGTGCCAGCAGTCCGGGACTGTCTTGGGAGCTGTTTTTT
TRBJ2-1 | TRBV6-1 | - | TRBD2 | CASRRLAGGLNEQFF | TGTGCCAGCAGGAGACTAGCGGGGGGATTGAATGAGCAGTTCTTC
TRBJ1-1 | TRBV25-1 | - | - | CASANPDSPIEAFF | TGTGCCAGCGCGAACCCGGACAGCCCGATTGAAGCTTTCTTT